Listed here is a single TCR beta chain. Its antigen is still unknown. Profiling relied on immunoSEQ multiplex PCR, and the TCRdb table lists in-frame clones only, not all of them. The sample yields roughly 70,000 clones, roughly two thirds seen once. The data are from a study of PD-1 blockade in classical Hodgkin lymphoma. Brentuximab vedotin exposure varied among the patients, all of whom had relapsed after autologous stem cell transplantation. Study-wide results and limits: Healthy donors reportedly exceeded newly diagnosed patients in baseline TCR diversity.

The sequencing here drew on peripheral blood mononuclear cells (PBMCs), taken before the second cycle of nivolumab. The receptor was derived from a human donor with classical Hodgkin lymphoma.

CDR3 amino acids: CASSSPGVPENEQFF. DNA for the CDR3: TGTGCCAGCAGTTCCCCAGGGGTCCCTGAGAATGAGCAGTTCTTC. The chain carries TRBV28 and TRBJ2-1; tentatively, D is TRBD1 (6 bases). This CDR3 spans 15 amino acids. V was clipped by 4 bases and J by 7 bases, with 17 bases between them. Germline V CDR1 and CDR2: MDHEN, SYDVKM. The whole variable domain, remainder taken from reference TRBV28 and TRBJ2-1, is DVKVTQSSRYLVKRTGEKVFLECVQDMDHENMFWYRQDPGLGLRLIYFSYDVKMKEKGDIPEGYSVSREKKERFSLILESASTNQTSMYLCASSSPGVPENEQFFGPGTRLTVL.